One sample yielded the 12 T cell receptor beta chains listed below, sequenced in a study of neurological immune-mediated disorders. MiXCR, run by TCRdb on the 5' RACE reads, gives a single entry per CDR3 protein. The data show tens of thousands of distinct CDR3 sequences, around a tenth seen once. Sequencing was carried out using PBMCs. The receptors were sampled from a man aged 35 to 55 in good health.

This clonotype was detected many times. This rearrangement joins TRBV20-1 to TRBJ2-7, with D maybe TRBD2 (5 bases). V lost 0 bases and J lost 6, with 12 bases in between. The CDR3 runs 13 residues. Germline CDR1 DFQATT, CDR2 SNEGSKA (reference sequence). Here the CDR3 reads CSAREGRTGEQYF. Written as DNA, the CDR3 is TGCAGTGCTAGAGAGGGGAGAACGGGCGAGCAGTACTTC.

There are many counts of this clonotype. This chain uses TRBV20-1 with TRBJ2-1; no reliable D call. Germline V gives CDR1 DFQATT, CDR2 SNEGSKA (reference sequence). V was pared by 0 bases and J by 2 bases, with 11 bases between. The CDR3 contains 15 residues. DNA of the CDR3: TGCAGTGCTAGAGATCGGTATAGACCCTACAATGAGCAGTTCTTC. Protein product: CSARDRYRPYNEQFF.

This clonotype was recorded at least ten times. The chain's CDR3 is CASSSTPGFNEQFF. CDR3 coding DNA: TGTGCCAGCAGCTCCACGCCAGGGTTCAATGAGCAGTTCTTC. The chain couples TRBV11-2 to TRBJ2-1, with D perhaps matching TRBD1 (5 bases). The CDR3 loop spans 14 amino acids. Trimming left V 4 bases short and J 6 bases short, with 13 bases between. From germline, CDR1 is SGHAT and CDR2 FQNNGV. The whole variable domain, filled in from reference TRBV11-2 and TRBJ2-1, reads EAGVAQSPRYKIIEKRQSVAFWCNPISGHATLYWYQQILGQGPKLLIQFQNNGVVDDSQLPKDRFSAERLKGVDSTLKIQPAKLEDSAVYLCASSSTPGFNEQFFGPGTRLTVL.

There are many counts of this clonotype. The rearrangement joins TRBV11-2 to TRBJ1-2; 10 bases match TRBD1. From germline, CDR1 is SGHAT and CDR2 FQNNGV. Germline trimming cut 4 bases from V and 4 bases from J; bases unmatched to any gene: 6. The length of the CDR3 is 15 residues. DNA of the CDR3: TGTGCCAGCAGCTCGCCGCGGACAGGGGGCTATGGCTACACCTTC. Translating it yields CASSSPRTGGYGYTF. The variable domain in full, with the rest retrieved from reference TRBV11-2 and TRBJ1-2, is EAGVAQSPRYKIIEKRQSVAFWCNPISGHATLYWYQQILGQGPKLLIQFQNNGVVDDSQLPKDRFSAERLKGVDSTLKIQPAKLEDSAVYLCASSSPRTGGYGYTFGSGTRLTVV.

This clonotype was observed at least ten times. The chain carries TRBV28 and TRBJ2-7; 12 bases map to TRBD1. With 4 bases clipped from V and 7 bases from J, the junction kept 2 bases outside the gene matches. CDR1 and CDR2 (germline): MDHEN, SYDVKM. The CDR3 contains 13 residues. The CDR3 spells CASSWDRGREQYF. The CDR3 DNA reads as TGTGCCAGCAGTTGGGACAGGGGGCGAGAGCAGTACTTC.

Remarks on this clonotype: Germline and junction disagree at one end, which may indicate a read error. The chain has TRBV10-3 and TRBJ2-1, with 7 bases matching TRBD2. This CDR3 is 19 amino acids long. CDR1 is ENHRY and CDR2 is SYGVKD in the germline V gene. The CDR3 loop is CASVRDGGLPGISCNEHFF. Written as DNA, the CDR3 is TGTGCCTCCGTCCGGGACGGGGGACTACCGGGGATCTCCTGCAATGAGCACTTCTTC.

This clonotype was recorded many times. This chain links TRBV7-2 with TRBJ2-3; no clear D. V was cut by 3 bases and J by 0 bases, with 1 base left in between. The CDR3 has 12 residues. Per the germline V gene, CDR1 is SGHTA and CDR2 is FQGNSA. The CDR3 DNA reads TGTGCCAGCAGCTTTAGCACAGATACGCAGTATTTT. This translates into CASSFSTDTQYF.

Ten or more counts support this clonotype. The chain recombines TRBV11-2 with TRBJ2-1; 7 bases fit TRBD2. Germline loops: CDR1 SGHAT, CDR2 FQNNGV. The J segment lost 0 bases and the V segment lost 6 bases, leaving 8 bases of the junction unmatched. There are 16 residues in the CDR3. The CDR3 is CASRSSGGPSYNEQFF. The DNA for the CDR3 is TGTGCCAGCAGATCGTCGGGGGGACCCTCCTACAATGAGCAGTTCTTC. Drawing the rest from reference TRBV11-2 and TRBJ2-1, the complete variable domain is EAGVAQSPRYKIIEKRQSVAFWCNPISGHATLYWYQQILGQGPKLLIQFQNNGVVDDSQLPKDRFSAERLKGVDSTLKIQPAKLEDSAVYLCASRSSGGPSYNEQFFGPGTRLTVL.

This clonotype showed up many times. The gene calls are TRBV11-2 and TRBJ1-2; weak D call: TRBD1 (5 bases). Trimming stripped 5 bases from V and 3 bases from J, with 19 bases between. This CDR3 is built from 16 residues. Germline CDR1 is SGHAT and CDR2 is FQNNGV. This CDR3 reads CASSHSGGKIDYGYTF. CDR3 DNA: TGTGCCAGCAGCCATTCTGGGGGAAAGATCGACTATGGCTACACCTTC.

Concerning this clonotype itself: With a much larger clone just one base away, this may be a read error. J is TRBJ2-2 and V is TRBV7-2; D is possibly TRBD2 (5 bases). CDR1 SGHTA and CDR2 FQGNSA come from the germline V gene. This CDR3 region has 14 residues. The CDR3 region is CARSSLAGTGELFF. CDR3 nucleotide sequence: TGTGCCCGCAGCTCTCTAGCTGGCACCGGGGAGCTGTTTTTT.

At least ten counts were recorded for this clonotype. V gene TRBV5-1 combines with J gene TRBJ1-1; 10 positions match TRBD1. The V gene end was trimmed by 7 bases and the J gene end by 1 base; junction bases not matched to a gene: 4. The CDR3 extends over 14 amino acids. Germline V lookup: CDR1 SGHRS, CDR2 YFSETQ. The CDR3 spells CASRQGAWNTEAFF. The CDR3, as DNA: TGCGCCAGCCGACAGGGGGCTTGGAACACTGAAGCTTTCTTT. Supplemented by reference TRBV5-1 and TRBJ1-1, the full variable domain reads KAGVTQTPRYLIKTRGQQVTLSCSPISGHRSVSWYQQTPGQGLQFLFEYFSETQRNKGNFPGRFSGRQFSNSRSEMNVSTLELGDSALYLCASRQGAWNTEAFFGQGTRLTVV.

At least ten counts were recorded for this clonotype. The J gene is TRBJ2-1, the V gene TRBV28; D is ambiguous. Germline CDR1 and CDR2: MDHEN and SYDVKM. The CDR3 runs to 13 residues. Trimming removed 1 base at V and 5 bases at J, with 6 bases between. DNA for the CDR3: TGTGCCAGCAGTTTATTTCTCCACAATGAGCAGTTCTTC. Translated: CASSLFLHNEQFF.